Listed below are T cell receptor beta chains from one sample, sequenced in a study of T-cell memory formation after mild COVID-19. Each CDR3 protein gets one entry after TCRdb re-called the 5' RACE reads with MiXCR. The repertoire has more than 450,000 distinct CDR3 sequences, under 20% of them found once; the top ten carry more than 10%. Source material: PBMCs or a T cell subset sorted from them (not recorded which). The source of these receptors is an adult woman who had mild COVID-19 (a few samples of this study predate the infection). Cell type and time point are not known. Both conserved end residues are part of each CDR3. A D gene is named only where the DNA matches it firmly. Some rows mark clone size as missing; the rest say once, few, many or name a class of expanded clone.

V: TRBV5-6
J: TRBJ1-2
D: NA
size: few
DNA: TGTGCCAGCAGCTCGGACCGGGACCTCACCTTC
CDR3: CASSSDRDLTF

V: TRBV27
J: TRBJ2-7
D: TRBD2
size: few
DNA: TGTGCCAGCAGCCCGACCCGCACTAGCGGGAGTTCTTACGAGCAGTACTTC
CDR3: CASSPTRTSGSSYEQYF

V: TRBV29-1
J: TRBJ2-3
D: NA
size: few
DNA: TGCAGCGTTGAGGCCGGGCCCACAGATACGCAGTATTTT
CDR3: CSVEAGPTDTQYF

V: TRBV14
J: TRBJ2-5
D: NA
size: NA
DNA: TGTGCCAGCTCCCCAGGGAGGGGGGCGGCGAAGACCCAGTACTTC
CDR3: CASSPGRGAAKTQYF

V: TRBV24-1
J: TRBJ1-2
D: TRBD1
size: few
DNA: TGTGCCACCAGTGACACCGGGACAGGGCGCTATGGCTACACCTTC
CDR3: CATSDTGTGRYGYTF

V: TRBV9
J: TRBJ2-1
D: NA
size: few
DNA: TGTGCCAGCAGCGCGGGACTGCGCAATGAGCAGTTCTTC
CDR3: CASSAGLRNEQFF

V: TRBV6-2/TRBV6-3
J: TRBJ2-5
D: TRBD1
size: NA
DNA: TGTGCCAGCAGTTCGCCCCCGGGACAGGGGTCTTTGGAGACCCAGTACTTC
CDR3: CASSSPPGQGSLETQYF

V: TRBV25-1
J: TRBJ2-1
D: TRBD2
size: NA
DNA: TGTGCCAGCAGTGAATACCCCCTAGCGGGAGTGACAAATGAGCAGTTCTTC
CDR3: CASSEYPLAGVTNEQFF

V: TRBV3-1
J: TRBJ1-1
D: NA
size: few
DNA: TGTGCCAGCAGCCAAGTTTGGGCGGGGAACACTGAAGCTTTCTTT
CDR3: CASSQVWAGNTEAFF

V: TRBV27
J: TRBJ2-1
D: NA
size: NA
DNA: TGTGCCAGCAGTTTACGCCCATCGGGCCCCGGGAGTCCGAGCTCCTACAATGAGCAGTTCTTC
CDR3: CASSLRPSGPGSPSSYNEQFF

V: TRBV6-1
J: TRBJ2-1
D: NA
size: few
DNA: TGTGCCAGCAGTAGACGAGGGGCGTCTTCTGAGCTGTTCTTC
CDR3: CASSRRGASSELFF

V: TRBV11-2
J: TRBJ2-6
D: NA
size: NA
DNA: TGTGCCAGCCACAGGGTCTCTGGGGCCAACGTCCTGACTTTC
CDR3: CASHRVSGANVLTF

V: TRBV5-1
J: TRBJ2-7
D: TRBD1
size: NA
DNA: TGCGCCACTTCTACAGGGACAGGGACCTACGAGCAGTACTTC
CDR3: CATSTGTGTYEQYF

V: TRBV27
J: TRBJ2-1
D: NA
size: many
DNA: TGTGCCAGCAGTTTAACGCGGACCAATGAGCAGTTCTTC
CDR3: CASSLTRTNEQFF

V: TRBV29-1
J: TRBJ2-5
D: NA
size: NA
DNA: TGCAGCGTTAGAACAGAGACCCAGTACTTC
CDR3: CSVRTETQYF

V: TRBV29-1
J: TRBJ2-1
D: NA
size: few
DNA: TGCAGCGTTGATGGGAATGAGCAGTTCTTC
CDR3: CSVDGNEQFF

V: TRBV23-1
J: TRBJ1-6
D: NA
size: few
DNA: TGCGCCAGCAGTCAATCGTACCCCGCCTCACCCCTCCACTTT
CDR3: CASSQSYPASPLHF

V: TRBV12-3/TRBV12-4
J: TRBJ2-7
D: TRBD1
size: many
DNA: TGTGCCAGCAGTCCAACAGGGGTCTACGAGCAGTACTTC
CDR3: CASSPTGVYEQYF

V: TRBV6-4
J: TRBJ2-1
D: TRBD2
size: few
DNA: TGTGCCAGCAGCCTAGCGGGAGAATACGATGAGCAGTTCTTC
CDR3: CASSLAGEYDEQFF

V: TRBV15
J: TRBJ2-1
D: NA
size: NA
DNA: TGTGCCACCAGCAGACAACTCGAATACTCCTACAATGAGCAGTTCTTC
CDR3: CATSRQLEYSYNEQFF

V: TRBV12-3/TRBV12-4
J: TRBJ1-2
D: NA
size: NA
DNA: TGTGCCAGCAGTTTGGAGGCACAGCACGGCTACACCTTC
CDR3: CASSLEAQHGYTF

V: TRBV5-1
J: TRBJ2-1
D: TRBD2
size: once
DNA: TGCGCCAGCAGCAAAACTAGCGGACCCTCCTACAATGAGCAGTTCTTC
CDR3: CASSKTSGPSYNEQFF

V: TRBV20-1
J: TRBJ1-2
D: NA
size: few
DNA: TGCAGTGCTAGAGTTTCGGGGCCCAGGGCGGGCAACTATGGCTACACCTTC
CDR3: CSARVSGPRAGNYGYTF

V: TRBV5-5
J: TRBJ2-5
D: NA
size: few
DNA: TGTGCCAGCAGCTGGGGGCTGGGGAGTCGCCAAGAGACCCAGTACTTC
CDR3: CASSWGLGSRQETQYF

V: TRBV24-1
J: TRBJ2-7
D: NA
size: few
DNA: TGTGCCACCAGTGTCGGAGGGCAGGGCCAATTTGCCTACGAGCAGTACTTC
CDR3: CATSVGGQGQFAYEQYF

V: TRBV6-1
J: TRBJ1-5
D: NA
size: NA
DNA: TGTGCCAGCAGTAAAGACCCCTATAGCAATCAGCCCCAGCATTTT
CDR3: CASSKDPYSNQPQHF

V: TRBV5-1
J: TRBJ2-5
D: NA
size: NA
DNA: TGCGCCAGCAGCCACCCAGGGAAAGAGACCCAGTACTTC
CDR3: CASSHPGKETQYF

V: TRBV2
J: TRBJ1-5
D: TRBD1
size: NA
DNA: TGTGCCAGCGACCCTTCGGACAGGAATCAGCCCCAGCATTTT
CDR3: CASDPSDRNQPQHF

V: TRBV5-1
J: TRBJ2-7
D: NA
size: NA
DNA: TGCGCCAGCAGCCACTCGAGGGAGAGCAACCCCTACGAGCAGTACTTC
CDR3: CASSHSRESNPYEQYF

V: TRBV9
J: TRBJ2-5
D: NA
size: few
DNA: TGTGCCAGCAGCGTAGCTGTAGGGGTTCAAGAGACCCAGTACTTC
CDR3: CASSVAVGVQETQYF

V: TRBV5-1
J: TRBJ1-2
D: NA
size: NA
DNA: TGCGCCAGCAGCTTTTCTATTCCGGGACCCAGTGGCTACACCTTC
CDR3: CASSFSIPGPSGYTF

V: TRBV5-1
J: TRBJ2-7
D: NA
size: few
DNA: TGCGCCAGCAGCTTGGGCGGGGGCTGGGACGAGCAGTACTTC
CDR3: CASSLGGGWDEQYF